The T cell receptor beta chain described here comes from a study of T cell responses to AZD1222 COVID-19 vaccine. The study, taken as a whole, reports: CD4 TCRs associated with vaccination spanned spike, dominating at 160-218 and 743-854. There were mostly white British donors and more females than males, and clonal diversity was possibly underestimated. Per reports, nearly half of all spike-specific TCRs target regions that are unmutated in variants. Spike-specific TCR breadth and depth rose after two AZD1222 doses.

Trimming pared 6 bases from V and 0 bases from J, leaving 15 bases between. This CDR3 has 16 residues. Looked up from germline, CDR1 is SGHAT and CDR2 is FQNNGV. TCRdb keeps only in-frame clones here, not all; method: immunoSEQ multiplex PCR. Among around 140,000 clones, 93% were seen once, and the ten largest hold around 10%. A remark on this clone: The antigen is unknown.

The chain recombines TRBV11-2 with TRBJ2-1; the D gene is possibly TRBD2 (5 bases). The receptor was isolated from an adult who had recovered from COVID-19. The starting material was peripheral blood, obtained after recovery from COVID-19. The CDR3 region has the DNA TGTGCCAGCAGACCAGGAAGAGGGAGCTCCTACAATGAGCAGTTCTTC. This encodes CASRPGRGSSYNEQFF.